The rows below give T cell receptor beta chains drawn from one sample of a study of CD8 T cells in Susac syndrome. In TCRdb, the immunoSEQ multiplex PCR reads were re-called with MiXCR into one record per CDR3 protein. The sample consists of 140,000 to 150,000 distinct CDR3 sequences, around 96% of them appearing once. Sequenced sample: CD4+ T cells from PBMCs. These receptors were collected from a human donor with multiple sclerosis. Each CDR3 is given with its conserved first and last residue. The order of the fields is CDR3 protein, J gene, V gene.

CDR3aa: CASSPQVAGVSNEQFF
j_gene: TRBJ2-1
v_gene: TRBV4-1

CDR3aa: CASSSPLSPLHF
j_gene: TRBJ1-6
v_gene: TRBV12-3/TRBV12-4

CDR3aa: CASSLAATHNEQFF
j_gene: TRBJ2-1
v_gene: TRBV5-1

CDR3aa: CASSTDYEQYF
j_gene: TRBJ2-7
v_gene: TRBV6-5

CDR3aa: CSASGAGGETQYF
j_gene: TRBJ2-5
v_gene: TRBV20-1

CDR3aa: CASKAGGPLDRGATGAFF
j_gene: TRBJ1-1
v_gene: TRBV7-9

CDR3aa: CSASPIQGSEQYF
j_gene: TRBJ2-7
v_gene: TRBV20-1

CDR3aa: CASRGTSGDSYEQYF
j_gene: TRBJ2-7
v_gene: TRBV28

CDR3aa: CASSLRDARDTQYF
j_gene: TRBJ2-3
v_gene: TRBV12-3/TRBV12-4

CDR3aa: CSAAGTTNSPLHF
j_gene: TRBJ1-6
v_gene: TRBV20-1

CDR3aa: CSAERTSTEAFF
j_gene: TRBJ1-1
v_gene: TRBV20-1

CDR3aa: CSFTQGTETQYF
j_gene: TRBJ2-5
v_gene: TRBV29-1

CDR3aa: CSVGFTGTEAFF
j_gene: TRBJ1-1
v_gene: TRBV29-1

CDR3aa: CSSRLAGVRADTQYF
j_gene: TRBJ2-3
v_gene: TRBV20-1

CDR3aa: CAISLGTRGQETQYF
j_gene: TRBJ2-5
v_gene: TRBV10-3

CDR3aa: CASSLGTYGYTF
j_gene: TRBJ1-2
v_gene: TRBV7-2

CDR3aa: CSAMPQGGGTEAFF
j_gene: TRBJ1-1
v_gene: TRBV29-1

CDR3aa: CASSPLGLDSPLHF
j_gene: TRBJ1-6
v_gene: TRBV18